A selection of T cell receptor beta chains follows, all from one sample in a study of control samples from healthy donors and cancer patients. Sequencing used immunoSEQ multiplex PCR; TCRdb keeps in-frame clones, though not all of them. The sample includes around 83,000 clones, under 95% seen only once; the top ten take roughly 1.3%. The sequenced sample was PBMCs. These receptors all stem from a woman aged 40 to 50 with lung cancer. Each CDR3 is given with its conserved first and last residue. Each record gives: V gene, J gene, CDR3 length, CDR3 protein.

TRBV10-3	TRBJ2-2	15	CAISESSGERGELFF
TRBV6-6	TRBJ2-7	14	CASSLRAEIYEQYF
TRBV7-8	TRBJ2-1	12	CASSGPPWEQFF
TRBV7-9	TRBJ1-6	13	CASSLEGDSPLHF
TRBV19	TRBJ2-7	15	CASSIRTGVSYEQYF
TRBV30	TRBJ1-2	14	CAWRPGGADYGYTF
TRBV11-3	TRBJ2-7	13	CASSLDRGYEQYF
TRBV5-4	TRBJ2-5	14	CASSLGRAYETQYF
TRBV6-5	TRBJ1-2	13	CASRTGTALGYTF
TRBV3-1/TRBV3-2	TRBJ1-4	15	CASKDLSRPNEKLFF
TRBV6-1	TRBJ1-5	14	CASSEEPSWGPQHF
TRBV27	TRBJ2-1	15	CASSFAGGAFDEQFF
TRBV7-2	TRBJ2-5	13	CASSPPSQETQYF
TRBV10-3	TRBJ1-6	14	CAIRRDRDNSPLHF
TRBV12-3/TRBV12-4	TRBJ1-1	13	CASSSGQNTEAFF
TRBV6-5	TRBJ2-7	16	CASSYARTGPAGEQYF
TRBV6-5	TRBJ1-2	13	CASSFSFGRGYTF
TRBV6-5	TRBJ1-2	15	CASSYSVGQGYGYTF
TRBV7-2	TRBJ1-3	14	CASSLDGSGNTIYF
TRBV6-1	TRBJ2-1	15	CASSELGASYNEQFF
TRBV5-1	TRBJ1-3	14	CASSLGQTGNTIYF
TRBV2	TRBJ2-3	16	CASSRTSGGYTDTQYF
TRBV19	TRBJ2-7	13	CASSMGSAYEQYF
TRBV19	TRBJ2-3	15	CASTGLAGNTDTQYF
TRBV11-3	TRBJ1-3	14	CASSSGTGGNTIYF
TRBV11-3	TRBJ1-3	14	CASSPGGAGNTIYF
TRBV10-3	TRBJ1-1	14	CAIKGPTGNTEAFF
TRBV5-1	TRBJ2-7	16	CASSPWRDRGVSEQYF
TRBV7-2	TRBJ2-5	16	CASSPFSGAAPETQYF
TRBV2	TRBJ2-7	12	CAGGQASYEQYF
TRBV7-8	TRBJ1-1	13	CASSLLGNTEAFF
TRBV11-2	TRBJ2-7	18	CASSLDMFGGANSYEQYF
TRBV13	TRBJ1-1	13	CASSISTVAEAFF